The source of this T cell receptor beta chain is a study of cytomegalovirus exposure and HLA in healthy donors. This CDR3 is 16 amino acids long. V lost 4 bases and J lost 2; bases outside the gene matches: 3. CDR1 SGHRS and CDR2 YFSETQ come from the germline V gene. PCR primers comprised 60 Vbeta and 13 Jbeta primers. Generated by immunoSEQ multiplex PCR, the TCRdb table keeps only in-frame clones and is missing some. The table records more than 150,000 clones, approximately 85% of them present only once. This sequence originates from a woman aged 18-35 years in good health and CMV-seronegative. Sequenced sample: PBMCs. The V call is TRBV5-1, the J call TRBJ2-7; 16 bases fit TRBD2. CDR3 in DNA: TGCGCCAGCAGCCCAGGGACTAGCGGGGGGGCCTACGAGCAGTACTTC. Translation: CASSPGTSGGAYEQYF. The full variable domain, rest sourced from reference TRBV5-1 and TRBJ2-7, is KAGVTQTPRYLIKTRGQQVTLSCSPISGHRSVSWYQQTPGQGLQFLFEYFSETQRNKGNFPGRFSGRQFSNSRSEMNVSTLELGDSALYLCASSPGTSGGAYEQYFGPGTRLTVT.